The entry below describes one T cell receptor beta chain. These data come from a study of blood T cell repertoires in COVID-19. Overall study: COVID-19 samples collected from the United States, Italy and Spain covered acute and convalescent phases. PBMCs, B-cell-depleted T cells, or T cells were the source of the cDNA or gDNA that made up the material.

Original analysis: From reference gene primer amplification, estimates of nucleated cell counts were derived. The protocol was immunoSEQ multiplex PCR, while the TCRdb copy is restricted to in-frame clones and leaves out a portion. Clone size and V and J calls were adopted from that table, with D and trimming inferred from the DNA. The sample has about 270,000 clones; roughly 86% are singletons. The CDR3 extends over 15 amino acids. V gave up 0 bases and J gave up 3 bases, with 11 bases separating them. CDR1 SQVTM and CDR2 ANQGSEA come from the germline V gene. The chain has TRBV29-1 and TRBJ1-4; tentative D call: TRBD1 (6 bases). The sequence derives from a man aged 35-49 years with active or convalescent COVID-19. The sequenced material came from peripheral blood. The CDR3 sequence: CSVEEQGFANEKLFF. CDR3 nucleotides: TGCAGCGTTGAAGAACAGGGATTTGCTAATGAAAAACTGTTTTTT.